This T cell receptor (beta chain) stems from a study of T cell clones after liver transplantation. About the research overall: Samples came from ITN030ST, which attempted immunosuppression withdrawal within 2 years of liver transplantation. General study results and limits: Migration into the graft, not deletion, may explain lost graft donor-reactive T cells. Circulating graft-donor-reactive CD4 TCRbeta sequences fell significantly post-transplant in most of the 8 subjects.

Thawed unstimulated PBMCs were FACS-sorted by CD3, CD4 and CD8 into two populations. With respect to this clone: What it binds is not known.

TCRdb's copy holds only in-frame clones and misses some; the assay was immunoSEQ multiplex PCR. The repertoire holds fewer than 85,000 clones, with under 90% as singletons. In germline, CDR1 is MDHEN, CDR2 SYDVKM. The V gene lost 7 bases and the J gene lost 14 bases, with 25 bases spanning the gap. The CDR3 covers 14 residues. The V call is TRBV28, the J call TRBJ2-3; D not resolved. The specimen comprised CD4+ T cells from blood, sampled 12 months after liver transplant. The TCR originated in a human patient who received a liver transplant. Among the T cells, some may be from the graft donor. This chain's CDR3 is CASTLLGGSGFRYF. Here the CDR3 DNA reads TGTGCCAGCACCCTCCTAGGTGGATCGGGCTTTAGGTATTTT.